Following are 24 T cell receptor beta chains from one sample sequenced in a study of T-cell reconstitution after alpha-beta-depleted transplantation in children. A library of TCRbeta sequences, prepared with unique molecular identifiers, was generated. In TCRdb, the PCR reads were re-called with MiXCR into one record per CDR3 protein. The sample lists 70,000 to 95,000 distinct CDR3 sequences, roughly a sixth occurring once. Sequenced here: PBMCs, mostly from graft donor cells, sampled 180 days after TCRalphabeta/CD19-depleted stem cell transplant. Source of these receptors: a male patient between 2 and 15 years old who had a stem cell transplant for acute lymphoblastic leukemia, so the T cells may come from the graft donor.

This clonotype has more than one count but fewer than ten. V usage is TRBV12-5 and J usage is TRBJ1-6; D call uncertain. Germline values: CDR1 LGHNT, CDR2 FRNRAP. The CDR3 loop spans 16 amino acids. The V and J ends lost 1 base and 7 bases respectively, with 14 bases between them. The CDR3 spells CASGLADSGWNSPLHF. The CDR3 DNA reads TGTGCTAGTGGTTTGGCGGACTCTGGGTGGAATTCACCCCTCCACTTT.

This clonotype came up a few times. This sequence joins TRBV28 and TRBJ1-5; TRBD1 matches at 8 bases. This CDR3 region has 15 residues. The J segment lost 6 bases and the V segment lost 6 bases, leaving 10 bases of the junction unmatched. From germline, CDR1 is MDHEN and CDR2 SYDVKM. For the CDR3, the DNA is TGTGCCAGCAGACCAGCGAGTACAGGGGGTCAGCCCCAGCATTTT. Encoded protein: CASRPASTGGQPQHF.

This chain uses TRBV27 with TRBJ2-5; D gene ambiguous. Germline values: CDR1 MNHEY, CDR2 SMNVEV (reference sequence). The ends were cut back, 1 base at V and 3 bases at J, with 12 bases in the middle. CDR3 length: 15 residues. The CDR3 is CASSLLARNKETQYF. DNA for the CDR3: TGTGCCAGCAGTTTATTGGCTAGGAATAAAGAGACCCAGTACTTC.

A few counts support this clonotype. The chain is built from TRBV6-6 and TRBJ2-3; possible D gene TRBD2, 5 bases. V lost 4 bases, J lost 3 bases, and 5 bases lay in between. Germline CDR1 reads MNHNY; CDR2 reads SVGAGI (reference sequence). CDR3 size: 12 residues. CDR3 protein: CASSWETDTQYF. DNA of the CDR3: TGTGCCAGCAGTTGGGAGACAGATACGCAGTATTTT.

The table lists this clonotype with a few counts. V usage is TRBV20-1 and J usage is TRBJ1-5, with 7 bases that match TRBD1. The length of the CDR3 is 15 residues. Looked up from germline, CDR1 is DFQATT and CDR2 is SNEGSKA (reference sequence). V shed 2 bases and J 2 bases; nucleotides not matched to a gene: 6. CDR3 protein: CSARQGDWGNQPQHF. Here the CDR3 DNA reads TGCAGTGCTAGACAGGGGGATTGGGGCAATCAGCCCCAGCATTTT.

This clonotype was found a few times. The J gene is TRBJ2-7, the V gene TRBV7-2; 8 positions agree with TRBD1. Losses at the gene ends were 6 bases for V and 2 bases for J; bases not matched to a gene: 12. The CDR3 loop spans 16 amino acids. Germline loops: CDR1 SGHTA, CDR2 FQGNSA. CDR3 in amino acids: CASSYRAGTGAYEQYF. The CDR3 bases are TGTGCCAGCAGTTATAGGGCCGGGACAGGCGCCTACGAGCAGTACTTC.

J is TRBJ2-2 and V is TRBV5-1, with 8 bases that match TRBD1. V shed 1 base and J 1 base; nucleotides not matched to a gene: 3. Germline V gene sequence: CDR1 SGHRS, CDR2 YFSETQ. The CDR3 runs to 16 residues. The CDR3 nucleotides are TGCGCCAGCAGCTTGATGGACAGGGTGAACACCGGGGAGCTGTTTTTT. It codes for CASSLMDRVNTGELFF.

This clonotype has only a few counts. The chain carries TRBV10-2 and TRBJ2-2; D uncertain. CDR1 and CDR2 from the germline V gene are WSHSY and SAAADI. V lost 10 bases and J 5 bases, leaving 8 bases between the germline ends. There are 11 residues in the CDR3. CDR3 sequence reads: CATKRTGELFF. The CDR3, as DNA: TGCGCCACCAAAAGGACCGGGGAGCTGTTTTTT.

The V gene is TRBV29-1, the J gene TRBJ1-1; D uncertain. V was trimmed by 7 bases and J by 2 bases, leaving 5 bases between them. This CDR3 has 10 residues. Germline loops: CDR1 SQVTM, CDR2 ANQGSEA. In DNA, the CDR3 is TGCAGCGCCGACAACACTGAAGCTTTCTTT. Translating it yields CSADNTEAFF.

This clonotype appeared many times. This rearrangement joins TRBV7-2 to TRBJ2-7; D is undetermined. Germline values: CDR1 SGHTA, CDR2 FQGNSA. The CDR3 consists of 13 residues. V lost 0 bases and J 0 bases, leaving 3 bases between the germline ends. CDR3 sequence reads: CASSLASSYEQYF. CDR3 in DNA: TGTGCCAGCAGCTTAGCGAGCTCCTACGAGCAGTACTTC.

The chain uses TRBV7-2 and TRBJ1-1; D perhaps matches TRBD1 (5 bases). V lost 5 bases to trimming and J lost 5 bases, with 12 bases between them. Germline V gene lookup returns CDR1 SGHTA and CDR2 FQGNSA. The CDR3 runs to 13 residues. CDR3 bases: TGTGCCAGCAGCACGCAGGGAGGAACTGAAGCTTTCTTT. It codes for CASSTQGGTEAFF.

V usage is TRBV20-1 and J usage is TRBJ2-1; 12 nucleotides line up with TRBD2. The V segment lost 3 bases and the J segment 7 bases; nucleotides outside the gene matches: 7. Per germline, CDR1 DFQATT and CDR2 SNEGSKA (reference sequence). CDR3 length: 15 residues. CDR3 sequence reads: CSARGLAGHGNEQFF. CDR3 bases: TGCAGTGCTAGGGGACTAGCGGGTCATGGGAATGAGCAGTTCTTC.

This clonotype was observed a handful of times. This chain joins TRBV27 and TRBJ2-7; the D is unclear. The CDR3 totals 14 residues. V was cut by 6 bases and J by 6 bases, with 18 bases left in between. Germline assignment: CDR1 MNHEY and CDR2 SMNVEV (reference sequence). CDR3 sequence reads: CASSIDIWGSEQYF. The DNA of the CDR3 is TGTGCCAGCAGCATCGACATATGGGGTTCCGAGCAGTACTTC.

The chain links TRBV11-2 to TRBJ2-6; D unclear. V dropped 4 bases and J dropped 3 bases, with 22 bases sitting between them. Germline V gives CDR1 SGHAT, CDR2 FQNNGV. The CDR3 loop spans 19 amino acids. The CDR3: CASSSRRAPGPRGANVLTF. Written as DNA, the CDR3 is TGTGCCAGCAGCTCCCGACGGGCACCTGGGCCACGTGGGGCCAACGTCCTGACTTTC.

The chain carries TRBV5-6 and TRBJ1-5; D not resolved. Trimming pared 0 bases from V and 5 bases from J, leaving 12 bases between. Germline V lookup: CDR1 SGHDT, CDR2 YYEEEE. CDR3 size: 15 residues. In DNA, the CDR3 is TGTGCCAGCAGCTTGGGTGGTTCAGGCGATCAGCCCCAGCATTTT. This sequence encodes CASSLGGSGDQPQHF.

The table lists this clonotype with a few counts. The rearrangement links TRBV7-9 to TRBJ2-7; D uncertain. The CDR3 sequence is 14 residues long. CDR1 and CDR2 from the germline V gene are SEHNR and FQNEAQ (reference sequence). V was trimmed by 4 bases and J by 0 bases, leaving 10 bases between them. This CDR3 reads CASSSTRDSYEQYF. The CDR3 nucleotides read TGTGCCAGCAGCTCCACAAGGGACTCCTACGAGCAGTACTTC.

This clonotype was detected a few times. The V and J genes are TRBV5-1 and TRBJ2-7; TRBD2 agrees at 9 bases. Germline CDR1 reads SGHRS; CDR2 reads YFSETQ. The trim removed 6 bases at V and 6 bases at J, leaving 1 base unmatched. This CDR3 has 11 amino acids. The chain's CDR3 is CASKTSGEQYF. In DNA, the CDR3 is TGCGCCAGCAAGACTAGCGGCGAGCAGTACTTC.

This chain joins TRBV20-1 and TRBJ2-3; 8 bases fit TRBD2. CDR3 length: 16 amino acids. Germline V gene lookup returns CDR1 DFQATT and CDR2 SNEGSKA (reference sequence). V was clipped by 4 bases and J by 3 bases; unmatched bases: 12. CDR3 DNA: TGCAGTGCTACGGGTCAGCGGGGGCCCAGGACAGATACGCAGTATTTT. It translates to CSATGQRGPRTDTQYF.

This clonotype was found a few times. The genes are TRBV20-1 and TRBJ2-3, with D possibly called TRBD1 or TRBD2 (5 bases each). V lost 7 bases and J lost 5, with 13 bases in between. The germline gives CDR1 DFQATT, CDR2 SNEGSKA (reference sequence). The CDR3 extends over 12 amino acids. The CDR3 bases are TGCAGTGGAGATCGGGGCAAAGATACGCAGTATTTT. Its translation: CSGDRGKDTQYF.

This clonotype was seen a few times. The chain carries TRBV7-2 and TRBJ2-7, with TRBD1 identical over 7 bases. This CDR3 has 14 amino acids. V shed 1 base, J shed 6 bases, and the junction held 6 bases outside the gene matches. The germline V gene has CDR1 SGHTA and CDR2 FQGNSA. The CDR3 DNA reads as TGTGCCAGCAGCTTAGGCTGGACAGGTAGCGAGCAGTACTTC. Translation gives CASSLGWTGSEQYF.

The table lists this clonotype with many counts. The chain is built from TRBV5-1 and TRBJ2-1; 11 bases map to TRBD2. The CDR3 consists of 15 residues. V lost 1 base and J lost 15; bases outside the gene matches: 12. In germline, CDR1 is SGHRS, CDR2 YFSETQ. CDR3 loop: CASSLFSGGDLLAFF. DNA of the CDR3: TGCGCCAGCAGCTTGTTTAGCGGGGGGGATCTTCTTGCGTTCTTC.

This clonotype was observed many times. The CDR3 bases are TGTGCCAGCAGTTTAGCCACGGGAGACGACGAGCAGTACTTC. This codes for CASSLATGDDEQYF. V and J are TRBV12-3 or TRBV12-4 and TRBJ2-7; D is possibly TRBD2 (6 bases). The V gene lost 0 bases and the J gene lost 5 bases, with 11 bases spanning the gap. The CDR3 has 14 residues.

This clonotype was counted many times. The V call is TRBV6-2 or TRBV6-3, the J call TRBJ1-5; D might be TRBD1 (5 bases). The CDR3 contains 14 residues. V lost 6 bases and J lost 3, with 12 bases in between. Looked up from germline, CDR1 is MNHEY and CDR2 is SVGEGT. DNA for the CDR3: TGTGCCAGCAGCCCGACAGAGTTCAATCAGCCCCAGCATTTT. Its translation is CASSPTEFNQPQHF.

This clonotype appeared a few times. J is TRBJ1-2 and V is TRBV7-2; 9 positions agree with TRBD1. The junction had 6 bases not matched to a gene; V was cut back by 4 bases and J by 0 bases. The CDR3 is made up of 16 amino acids. The germline CDR1 and CDR2 sequences are SGHTA and FQGNSA. The chain's CDR3 is CASSSLGTGPNYGYTF. The CDR3 nucleotides are TGTGCCAGCAGCTCCCTTGGGACAGGGCCTAACTATGGCTACACCTTC.